This TCR beta chain was retrieved from a study of T cell responses to AZD1222 COVID-19 vaccine. General observations from the study: There were mostly white British donors and more females than males, and clonal diversity was possibly underestimated.

Points on this clone: The antigen is unknown.

The table came from immunoSEQ multiplex PCR; TCRdb's copy has only in-frame clones and leaves some out. The sample includes around 140,000 clones, 80% to 95% of them seen just once. Unmatched junction bases numbered 10, after V lost 5 bases and J lost 1 base. Looked up from germline, CDR1 is LNHDA and CDR2 is SQIVND (reference sequence). The CDR3 totals 16 residues. The chain joins TRBV19 to TRBJ1-1; 7 nucleotides line up with TRBD1. The sample here was peripheral blood, taken 28 days after the second AZD1222 dose. This receptor was obtained from an adult who received the AZD1222 COVID-19 vaccine. CDR3 nucleotide sequence: TGTGCCAGTAGTGCCCGAGGGAAGGGGGCGAACACTGAAGCTTTCTTT. It is translated as CASSARGKGANTEAFF. Combining the CDR3 with reference TRBV19 and TRBJ1-1 gives the whole variable domain DGGITQSPKYLFRKEGQNVTLSCEQNLNHDAMYWYRQDPGQGLRLIYYSQIVNDFQKGDIAEGYSVSREKKESFPLTVTSAQKNPTAFYLCASSARGKGANTEAFFGQGTRLTVV.